One and the same sample provided the 10 T cell receptor beta chains below, sequenced in a study of OX40 agonist ivuxolimab in advanced cancers. This table comes from immunoSEQ multiplex PCR, and its TCRdb copy is limited to in-frame clones, with some not included. The data hold 70,000 to 80,000 clones, with roughly 93% observed a single time. This sample comprised CD4+ or CD8+ T cells sorted from blood, obtained in a trial of the OX40 agonist ivuxolimab. The receptors were gathered from an adult with an advanced solid tumor such as melanoma, head and neck, liver or kidney cancer.

The V gene is TRBV20-1, the J gene TRBJ2-5; the D gene could be TRBD1 or TRBD2 (5 bases each). Per germline, CDR1 DFQATT and CDR2 SNEGSKA (reference sequence). This CDR3 comprises 10 residues. The germline V and J ends were trimmed by 7 bases and 5 bases, with 8 bases remaining between them. In DNA form, the CDR3 reads TGCAGTGGGTGGGGGGAGACCCAGTACTTC. This encodes CSGWGETQYF.

The V gene is TRBV13, the J gene TRBJ2-3; D not certain. Looked up from germline, CDR1 is PRHDT and CDR2 is FYEKMQ (reference sequence). V lost 10 bases to trimming and J lost 0 bases, with 20 bases between them. This CDR3 region has 16 residues. The CDR3 DNA follows: TGTGCCACCCTGGCCGCGGTCGTTACTAGCACAGATACGCAGTATTTT. It codes for CATLAAVVTSTDTQYF. Full variable domain (missing parts from reference TRBV13 and TRBJ2-3): AAGVIQSPRHLIKEKRETATLKCYPIPRHDTVYWYQQGPGQDPQFLISFYEKMQSDKGSIPDRFSAQQFSDYHSELNMSSLELGDSALYFCATLAAVVTSTDTQYFGPGTRLTVL.

The chain's CDR3 is CASSQEPLQGTYQPQHF. CDR3 sequence (DNA): TGCGCCAGCAGCCAAGAGCCCCTTCAGGGGACGTATCAGCCCCAGCATTTT. The chain joins TRBV4-1 to TRBJ1-5, with a tentative D call TRBD1 (6 bases). The CDR3 length is 17 residues. The V end was cut by 0 bases, the J end by 5 bases, with 17 bases between. Per germline, CDR1 MGHRA and CDR2 YSYEKL.

The gene calls are TRBV10-2 and TRBJ2-7, with a possible D match to TRBD1 (5 bases). The V and J ends lost 8 bases and 4 bases respectively, with 18 bases between them. There are 14 residues in the CDR3. CDR1 is WSHSY, CDR2 SAAADI, per germline. CDR3 loop: CASQGVVTTYEQYF. The CDR3 DNA reads TGCGCCAGCCAAGGGGTGGTTACTACGTACGAGCAGTACTTC.

The rearrangement links TRBV6-1 to TRBJ2-2; D may be TRBD1 or TRBD2 (5 bases each). The CDR3 loop spans 15 amino acids. Germline-derived CDR1 and CDR2 are MNHNS and SASEGT. The V end was cut by 8 bases, the J end by 2 bases, with 15 bases between. CDR3: CASRGLELNTGELFF. CDR3 bases: TGTGCCAGCCGGGGCCTCGAGCTTAACACCGGGGAGCTGTTTTTT.

The chain is built from TRBV11-2 and TRBJ2-3; possibly TRBD2 for D (7 bases). Deletions cut 5 bases from V and 3 bases from J, with 21 bases between. The CDR3 totals 17 residues. The germline CDR1 and CDR2 sequences are SGHAT and FQNNGV. CDR3 nucleotides: TGTGCCAGCAGCCTATCCTGGGGGGGCCGTATAACAGATACGCAGTATTTT. This codes for CASSLSWGGRITDTQYF.

The rearrangement uses TRBV6-4 and TRBJ1-5; D is unclear. There are 14 residues in the CDR3. V dropped 5 bases and J dropped 1 base, with 9 bases sitting between them. From germline, CDR1 is MRHNA and CDR2 SNTAGT. CDR3 residues: CASSSGFSNQPQHF. For the CDR3, the DNA is TGTGCCAGCAGTTCGGGTTTCAGCAATCAGCCCCAGCATTTT.

This clone was seen just once. The rearrangement links TRBV4-1 to TRBJ2-3; 7 positions match TRBD2. Germline V CDR1 and CDR2: MGHRA, YSYEKL. There are 14 residues in the CDR3. Trimming cost V 1 base and J 8 bases; bases outside gene matches: 6. CDR3 in amino acids: CASSQVSGLGTQYF. The CDR3 coding sequence is TGCGCCAGCAGCCAAGTCAGCGGACTAGGTACGCAGTATTTT.

CDR3 region: CAISEIYEQYF. CDR3 in DNA: TGTGCCATCAGTGAAATCTACGAGCAGTACTTC. The chain recombines TRBV10-3 with TRBJ2-7, with no clear D. V lost 3 bases to trimming and J lost 3 bases, with 3 bases between them. CDR3 length: 11 residues. The germline V gene has CDR1 ENHRY and CDR2 SYGVKD.

This clone was seen only once. V usage is TRBV14 and J usage is TRBJ1-1; the D gene is possibly TRBD1 (5 bases). The CDR3 runs to 13 residues. Germline lookup yields CDR1 SGHDN and CDR2 FVKESK. Trimming pared 3 bases from V and 7 bases from J, leaving 12 bases between. CDR3 sequence (DNA): TGTGCCAGCAGCCAGGGGGGGTTGGGTGAAGCTTTCTTT. Translating gives CASSQGGLGEAFF.